This TCR beta chain stems from a study of response to subunit inactivated influenza vaccine. Findings and caveats of the study: Few additional T cells are recruited per seasonal influenza vaccination, authors suggested.

The table lists this clonotype with many counts. Its specificity is unknown. The CDR3 contains 14 residues. CDR1 is MNHNS, CDR2 SASEGT, per germline. Germline trimming cut 5 bases from V and 4 bases from J; bases unmatched to any gene: 5. TCRdb analysed the RT-PCR reads with MiXCR anew, one entry per CDR3 protein. This sample carries roughly 650,000 distinct CDR3 sequences, 11% to 15% of them seen once, and the ten largest clones take about 7.6%. Sample: PBMCs from blood, taken approximately 15 days before vaccination. The rearrangement uses TRBV6-1 and TRBJ2-5; 9 bases fit TRBD1. The sequence came from a man in his fifties or sixties who received an inactivated influenza vaccine. The CDR3 DNA reads as TGTGCCAGCAGTCTGGACAGGGGAAGAGAGACCCAGTACTTC. It encodes CASSLDRGRETQYF.